The 20 T cell receptor beta chains below all came from one sample that was sequenced in a study of vaccination and CD4 T cells after COVID-19. Their specific antigens are unknown. Sequenced with the Oncomine TCR Beta short-read assay was DNA taken from cultured CD4+ T cells. From the PCR reads, TCRdb called clonotypes with MiXCR, one entry per CDR3 protein. This sample has about 13,000 distinct CDR3 sequences, with roughly 50% found just once. Indicated treatment: approximately 9-day PBMC culture with coronavirus spike peptide pools or control peptides (ViraFEST assay). Sequencing was carried out using CD4+ T cells from blood, cultured in vitro. These receptors all come from a human donor who had recovered from COVID-19.

This clonotype was detected a few times. CDR3 nucleotide sequence: TGTGCCAGCAGCCTAGGACAGGGGACAGAAGCTTTCTTT. Its protein is CASSLGQGTEAFF. This chain uses TRBV7-9 with TRBJ1-1; 9 bases fit TRBD1. Germline assignment: CDR1 SEHNR and CDR2 FQNEAQ (reference sequence). J gave up 8 bases and V 5 bases, and 6 bases lay outside the gene matches. The CDR3 runs to 13 residues.

The J gene is TRBJ2-7, the V gene TRBV10-1; no clear D gene. The V gene lost 3 bases and the J gene lost 1 base, with 7 bases spanning the gap. Germline V gene data show CDR1 as WNHNN and CDR2 as SYGVQD (reference sequence). The CDR3 runs to 13 residues. For the CDR3, the DNA is TGCGCCAGCAGTGAAGGCCCTTCCTACGAGCAGTACTTC. Residues: CASSEGPSYEQYF.

V and J are TRBV11-3 and TRBJ1-1; D is perhaps TRBD1 (5 bases). In germline, CDR1 is SGHNT, CDR2 YENEEA. The germline V and J ends were trimmed by 0 bases and 8 bases, with 13 bases remaining between them. This CDR3 is built from 14 residues. The CDR3 sequence: CASSLDPGQTEAFF. CDR3 coding DNA: TGTGCCAGCAGCTTAGATCCCGGACAAACCGAAGCTTTCTTT.

This clonotype ranks as large (0.1 to 1%). This sequence joins TRBV20-1 and TRBJ2-1, with 8 bases aligning to TRBD1. CDR1 and CDR2 (germline): DFQATT, SNEGSKA (reference sequence). The CDR3 spans 14 residues. The V gene end was trimmed by 0 bases and the J gene end by 4 bases; junction bases not matched to a gene: 2. CDR3 in amino acids: CSARDRTGYNEQFF. The CDR3 DNA follows: TGCAGTGCTAGAGATCGGACAGGGTACAATGAGCAGTTCTTC.

The chain joins TRBV27 to TRBJ2-3; no definite D call. The CDR3 runs 15 residues. Between the trimmed V and J ends, which lost 0 bases and 2 bases, there was a span of 9 bases. Germline loops: CDR1 MNHEY, CDR2 SMNVEV (reference sequence). CDR3 loop: CASSLSFAFTDTQYF. The CDR3 DNA reads TGTGCCAGCAGTTTATCTTTTGCGTTCACAGATACGCAGTATTTT.

This chain links TRBV28 with TRBJ2-7; D is perhaps TRBD1 (6 bases). With 3 bases removed from V and 2 bases from J, the gap between germline ends came to 11 bases. CDR1 is MDHEN and CDR2 is SYDVKM in the germline V gene. There are 14 residues in the CDR3. CDR3 in amino acids: CASSFAGQTYEQYF. CDR3 coding DNA: TGTGCCAGCAGTTTTGCCGGACAGACCTACGAGCAGTACTTC.

The chain recombines TRBV27 with TRBJ1-6; TRBD1 is a possible D gene (5 bases). CDR1 and CDR2 from the germline V gene are MNHEY and SMNVEV (reference sequence). V was clipped by 6 bases and J by 10 bases, with 22 bases between them. There are 16 residues in the CDR3. This chain's CDR3 is CASSLSRVSQGSPLHF. CDR3 coding DNA: TGTGCCAGCAGCCTTTCCAGGGTGTCACAAGGCTCACCCCTCCACTTT.

Only a few counts were recorded for this clonotype. The chain is built from TRBV6-1 and TRBJ1-5; the D gene is possibly TRBD1 (6 bases). V was pared by 10 bases and J by 0 bases, with 25 bases between. Germline V lookup: CDR1 MNHNS, CDR2 SASEGT. CDR3 size: 18 residues. Here the CDR3 reads CATPRLHRDGDSNQPQHF. The DNA for the CDR3 is TGTGCCACCCCCCGATTACACAGGGACGGAGATAGCAATCAGCCCCAGCATTTT.

This CDR3 is CASSTSRDRVGVREKLFF. The CDR3 DNA reads TGTGCCAGTAGTACCAGCCGGGACAGGGTCGGGGTTAGAGAAAAACTGTTTTTT. This rearrangement joins TRBV19 to TRBJ1-4; 9 positions agree with TRBD1. The CDR3 is 18 amino acids. J gave up 8 bases and V 4 bases, and 17 bases lay outside the gene matches. The V gene's germline CDR1 is LNHDA and CDR2 SQIVND (reference sequence). The whole variable domain, remainder taken from reference TRBV19 and TRBJ1-4, is DGGITQSPKYLFRKEGQNVTLSCEQNLNHDAMYWYRQDPGQGLRLIYYSQIVNDFQKGDIAEGYSVSREKKESFPLTVTSAQKNPTAFYLCASSTSRDRVGVREKLFFGSGTQLSVL.

CDR3 amino acids: CATKGQTGELFF. DNA for the CDR3: TGTGCCACCAAGGGACAGACCGGGGAGCTGTTTTTT. V is TRBV19 and J is TRBJ2-2; 7 bases match TRBD1. The CDR3 loop spans 12 amino acids. Looked up from germline, CDR1 is LNHDA and CDR2 is SQIVND (reference sequence). V shed 10 bases, J shed 5 bases, and the junction held 4 bases outside the gene matches.

V gene TRBV6-5 combines with J gene TRBJ1-5; D call uncertain. CDR1 is MNHEY, CDR2 SVGAGI, per germline. The CDR3 is 13 amino acids. Trimming removed 3 bases from V and 7 bases from J, with 10 bases in between. CDR3 bases: TGTGCCAGCAGTTATTCCCCTCGACAGCCCCAGCATTTT. Amino acids: CASSYSPRQPQHF.

A few counts support this clonotype. The rearrangement links TRBV7-9 to TRBJ2-7; TRBD1 matches at 7 bases. The J segment lost 2 bases and the V segment lost 4 bases, leaving 14 bases of the junction unmatched. The CDR3 sequence is 17 residues long. CDR1 SEHNR and CDR2 FQNEAQ come from the germline V gene (reference sequence). As DNA, the CDR3 is TGTGCCAGCAGCTCCGTTTGGACAGGCCGAGGTACCTACGAGCAGTACTTC. Translation: CASSSVWTGRGTYEQYF.

This clonotype came up a few times. The chain carries TRBV20-1 and TRBJ1-6; no clear D. The CDR3 is 15 residues long. Trimming cost V 1 base and J 6 bases, with 13 bases left between them. Germline loops: CDR1 DFQATT, CDR2 SNEGSKA (reference sequence). The CDR3 protein is CSARARALFNSPLHF. DNA for the CDR3: TGCAGTGCTAGAGCAAGGGCTTTATTTAATTCACCCCTCCACTTT.

V gene TRBV25-1 combines with J gene TRBJ1-4; D is unclear. Germline V lookup: CDR1 MGHDK, CDR2 SYGVNS. V was clipped by 4 bases and J by 1 base, with 13 bases between them. The CDR3 runs to 16 residues. The CDR3 nucleotides read TGTGCCAGCAGTGTCAGACACCGAGGAACTAATGAAAAACTGTTTTTT. Translation gives CASSVRHRGTNEKLFF.

The V gene is TRBV6-1, the J gene TRBJ2-3, with 7 positions matching TRBD2. CDR1 and CDR2 (germline): MNHNS, SASEGT. The V and J ends lost 2 bases and 2 bases, in that order; junction bases with no gene match: 4. The CDR3 runs to 15 residues. The CDR3: CASSERAGDTDTQYF. In DNA form, the CDR3 reads TGTGCCAGCAGTGAACGTGCGGGGGACACAGATACGCAGTATTTT.

This chain connects TRBV28 to TRBJ2-7, with 7 nucleotides matching TRBD2. CDR1 MDHEN and CDR2 SYDVKM come from the germline V gene. The CDR3 has 18 residues. V shed 1 base, J shed 3 bases, and the junction held 15 bases outside the gene matches. The CDR3 sequence: CASSLSRGIGSFDYEQYF. In DNA, the CDR3 is TGTGCCAGCAGTTTATCGCGGGGGATCGGTTCATTTGACTACGAGCAGTACTTC.

This clonotype was counted only a few times. The rearrangement joins TRBV20-1 to TRBJ1-1, with a weak D call TRBD1 (6 bases). This CDR3 spans 14 amino acids. V was trimmed by 3 bases and J by 5 bases, leaving 16 bases between them. Germline V lookup: CDR1 DFQATT, CDR2 SNEGSKA (reference sequence). CDR3 sequence: CSARRSGGGTEAFF. CDR3 in DNA: TGCAGTGCTAGGAGGTCCGGAGGGGGAACTGAAGCTTTCTTT.

The chain recombines TRBV6-1 with TRBJ2-7, with D unclear. V lost 6 bases and J 3 bases, leaving 9 bases between the germline ends. Per germline, CDR1 MNHNS and CDR2 SASEGT. This CDR3 comprises 12 residues. The CDR3 loop reads CASRKQFYEQYF. The CDR3 DNA sequence: TGTGCCAGCAGGAAACAGTTCTACGAGCAGTACTTC.

In its sample, this clonotype was seen a few times. V and J are TRBV27 and TRBJ2-1; no reliable D call. CDR3 length: 16 residues. The V and J ends lost 5 bases and 0 bases respectively, with 14 bases between them. CDR1 is MNHEY and CDR2 is SMNVEV in the germline V gene (reference sequence). CDR3 amino acids: CASSIIYPPSYNEQFF. The DNA for the CDR3 is TGTGCCAGCAGTATAATCTATCCCCCCTCCTACAATGAGCAGTTCTTC.

Here the CDR3 DNA reads TGTGCCAGCTATGACAGGGAGCGATCACCCCTCCACTTT. Amino acid sequence: CASYDRERSPLHF. The V call is TRBV5-4, the J call TRBJ1-6; 7 bases fit TRBD1. Trimming at V came to 7 bases and at J to 10 bases, leaving 8 bases not matched to a gene. Germline-derived CDR1 and CDR2 are SGHNT and YYREEE (reference sequence). There are 13 residues in the CDR3.